This record covers a single TCR beta chain. Its antigen is undetermined. Profiling relied on immunoSEQ multiplex PCR, and the TCRdb table lists in-frame clones only, not all of them. The table records thousands of clones, approximately 85% of them present only once. The record originates from a study of high-grade serous ovarian cancer treatment subgroups. Study overall: Each sample yielded on average 7,494 unique TCR beta rearrangements from about 15,000 reads.

General study findings and limits: Clonal relatedness tracked neoantigen level, and by trend copy number and mutation load. The analyses considered CDR3 and ignored CDR1 and CDR2.

The tumor samples were collected prior to definitive surgery or chemotherapy. The CDR3 is 14 residues long. Trimming took 2 bases from V and 0 from J, leaving 7 bases between them. CDR1 and CDR2 (germline): MDHEN, SYDVKM. The rearrangement joins TRBV28 to TRBJ1-1; D possibly corresponds to TRBD1 (5 bases). Sequences were obtained from tumor tissue. The source is a human donor with high-grade serous ovarian cancer. In nucleotides, the CDR3 is TGTGCCAGCAGTTTAGGGACGGTGAACACTGAAGCTTTCTTT. This gives the protein CASSLGTVNTEAFF. Full variable domain (outside the CDR3, taken from reference TRBV28 and TRBJ1-1): DVKVTQSSRYLVKRTGEKVFLECVQDMDHENMFWYRQDPGLGLRLIYFSYDVKMKEKGDIPEGYSVSREKKERFSLILESASTNQTSMYLCASSLGTVNTEAFFGQGTRLTVV.